This is a list of T cell receptor beta chains from one sample in a study of cytotoxic CD8 clonotypes in ibrutinib-treated CLL. The method was immunoSEQ multiplex PCR; TCRdb's version includes in-frame clones alone and lacks a portion of them. This repertoire shows over 130,000 clones, around 82% found once; its top ten account for 6.5% to 8%. Sample: PBMCs, taken after 36 months of ibrutinib treatment. These receptors were collected from a human donor with chronic lymphocytic leukemia. The CDR3 runs from the conserved cysteine through the conserved F or W. D genes are given only for firm matches. Only part of the rows carry a size: once, few, many, or a class if the clone is expanded.

length	size	V	J	D	DNA	CDR3
13	NA	TRBV18	TRBJ1-4	NA	TGTGCCAGCTCACCAGGCATTAATGAAAAACTGTTTTTT	CASSPGINEKLFF
12	NA	TRBV4-1	TRBJ1-6	TRBD1	TGCGCCAGCAGCCAAAGGACAGGGGATCTCCACTTT	CASSQRTGDLHF
12	NA	TRBV29-1	TRBJ1-2	NA	TGCAGCGTTGGGGGGAGCAGCTATGGCTACACCTTC	CSVGGSSYGYTF
13	NA	TRBV5-5	TRBJ1-1	NA	TGTGCCAGCAGCCCCGGGGGGTACACTGAAGCTTTCTTT	CASSPGGYTEAFF
14	NA	TRBV18	TRBJ2-7	NA	TGTGCCAGCTCACCACCGTCACTCCCCGACGAGCAGTACTTC	CASSPPSLPDEQYF
12	NA	TRBV5-4	TRBJ1-2	NA	TGTGCCAGCAGCCCGGGGGCGGGCGGCTACACCTTC	CASSPGAGGYTF
14	NA	TRBV7-7	TRBJ2-5	TRBD2	TGTGCCAGCAGCTTTTCAGCGGGGAAAGAGACCCAGTACTTC	CASSFSAGKETQYF
16	NA	TRBV29-1	TRBJ2-5	TRBD2	TGCAGCGTAGTCCGTGGGCTAGCGGGAGGCTCTGAGACCCAGTACTTC	CSVVRGLAGGSETQYF
17	once	TRBV4-2	TRBJ2-5	TRBD2	TGTGCCAGCAGGGGGGTGCTAGCGGAGGGAGCAGCTGGGTCCCAGTACTTC	CASRGVLAEGAAGSQYF
14	many	TRBV5-3	TRBJ2-3	TRBD2	TGTGCCAGATCTCTAGCGGGGTTCACAGATACGCAGTATTTT	CARSLAGFTDTQYF
16	NA	TRBV5-1	TRBJ2-1	NA	TGCGCCAGCAGCCCTAGGACAGCGAGCTCCTACAATGAGCAGTTCTTC	CASSPRTASSYNEQFF
12	NA	TRBV11-2	TRBJ2-7	NA	TGTGCCAGCAGCTGGGTCTCCTACGAGCAGTACTTC	CASSWVSYEQYF
15	NA	TRBV11-2	TRBJ2-4	TRBD1	TGTGCCAGCAGCGCAGGACAGGGGGGAGGGAACATTCAGTACTTC	CASSAGQGGGNIQYF
14	NA	TRBV11-3	TRBJ1-1	NA	TGTGCCAGCAGCAAAGGGTTGGGTTTTACTGAAGCTTTCTTT	CASSKGLGFTEAFF